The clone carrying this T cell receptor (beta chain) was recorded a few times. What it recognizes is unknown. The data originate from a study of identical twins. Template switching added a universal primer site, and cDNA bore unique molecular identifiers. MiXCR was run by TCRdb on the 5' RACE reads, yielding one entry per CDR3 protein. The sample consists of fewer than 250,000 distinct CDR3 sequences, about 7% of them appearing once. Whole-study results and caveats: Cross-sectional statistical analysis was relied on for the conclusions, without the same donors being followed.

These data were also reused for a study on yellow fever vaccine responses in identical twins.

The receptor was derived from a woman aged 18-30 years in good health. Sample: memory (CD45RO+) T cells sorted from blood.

In DNA form, the CDR3 reads TGTGCCAGCAGCTTGGCCTCCTCAATAGGCTACACCTTC. It translates to CASSLASSIGYTF. The chain joins TRBV5-5 to TRBJ1-2; D not certain. The CDR3 totals 13 residues. Germline CDR1 reads SGHKS; CDR2 reads YYEKEE (reference sequence). V was trimmed by 0 bases and J by 8 bases, leaving 11 bases between them. The whole variable domain, remainder taken from reference TRBV5-5 and TRBJ1-2, is DAGVTQSPTHLIKTRGQQVTLRCSPISGHKSVSWYQQVLGQGPQFIFQYYEKEERGRGNFPDRFSARQFPNYSSELNVNALLLGDSALYLCASSLASSIGYTFGSGTRLTVV.